This T cell receptor (beta chain) stems from a study of T cell repertoires in cytomegalovirus infection. This clonotype was seen at least ten times. One entry per CDR3 protein, called by TCRdb with MiXCR from the reads. This sample has more than 200,000 distinct CDR3 sequences, with approximately 9% found just once. CDR1 and CDR2 (germline): SGHVS, FQNEAQ. Unmatched junction bases numbered 9, after V lost 5 bases and J lost 4 bases. CDR3 size: 15 residues. Sequencing was performed on PBMCs. The chain joins TRBV7-8 to TRBJ2-7; 9 positions agree with TRBD1. The receptor was isolated from a human donor in good health (CMV status not recorded). Some clones in this sample may be carry-over from other donors' samples. The CDR3 here is CASSPKTGGGYEQYF. The CDR3 DNA reads as TGTGCCAGCAGCCCCAAAACAGGGGGCGGGTACGAGCAGTACTTC.